This is a list of T cell receptor beta chains from one sample in a study of blood T cell repertoires in COVID-19. Profiled with immunoSEQ multiplex PCR; TCRdb holds only in-frame clones, not every one. The sample lists 220,000 or so clones, approximately 90% occurring once. Sequencing was performed on PBMCs or T cells enriched from blood (not recorded which). Every receptor here comes from a woman aged 18-29 years in a cohort exposed to, infected with or recovered from COVID-19 (not recorded which). Both conserved end residues are part of each CDR3. The D gene is left open where the match is weak.

CDR3aa	d_gene	v_gene
CASSYSISGDEQYF	NA	TRBV6-2/TRBV6-3
CATSREGRQGYFDEQFF	TRBD1	TRBV15
CSDDSDRDHYGYTF	TRBD1	TRBV29-1
CASRAGTGVPDTQYF	TRBD1	TRBV2
CASRPGTTNTEAFF	NA	TRBV28
CASSRGTGVWRRAVNQPQHF	TRBD1	TRBV19
CASSTDRPNYGYTF	NA	TRBV5-4
CASRTLPGMNTEAFF	NA	TRBV5-8
CASSFRETQYF	NA	TRBV28
CATSDPGITRNEQFF	NA	TRBV24-1
CASSLGYRDEQYF	NA	TRBV6-5
CASSVDSYNEQFF	NA	TRBV2
CASIRDTNTEAFF	NA	TRBV6-5
CASSYRDNPTGELFF	NA	TRBV6-5
CASSNVTYQETQYF	NA	TRBV21-1
CASSSRLAGGETQYF	TRBD2	TRBV11-3
CASSTRQGYSPLHF	TRBD1	TRBV5-8
CAISDTDRLDNQPQHF	NA	TRBV10-3
CASSVAAQGYNNEQFF	TRBD1	TRBV9
CASSWGYSNQPQHF	NA	TRBV19
CASEGLAENIQYF	TRBD2	TRBV5-6
CASSSQGSQPQHF	NA	TRBV6-2/TRBV6-3
CASSSGTSNYEQYF	TRBD2	TRBV6-5
CASSLSGGTEAFF	NA	TRBV5-1
CASKTYWTGDVIYGYTF	TRBD1	TRBV28